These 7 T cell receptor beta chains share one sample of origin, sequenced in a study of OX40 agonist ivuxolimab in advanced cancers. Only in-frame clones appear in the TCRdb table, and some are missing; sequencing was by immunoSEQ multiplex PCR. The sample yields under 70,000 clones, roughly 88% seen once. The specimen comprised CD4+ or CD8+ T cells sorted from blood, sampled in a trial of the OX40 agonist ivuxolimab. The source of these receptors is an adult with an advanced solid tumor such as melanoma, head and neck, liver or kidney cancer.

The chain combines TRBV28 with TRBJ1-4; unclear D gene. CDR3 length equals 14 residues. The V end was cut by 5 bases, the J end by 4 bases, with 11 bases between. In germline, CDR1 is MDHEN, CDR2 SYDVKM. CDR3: CASSATSGNEKLFF. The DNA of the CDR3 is TGTGCCAGCAGTGCGACGTCGGGTAATGAAAAACTGTTTTTT.

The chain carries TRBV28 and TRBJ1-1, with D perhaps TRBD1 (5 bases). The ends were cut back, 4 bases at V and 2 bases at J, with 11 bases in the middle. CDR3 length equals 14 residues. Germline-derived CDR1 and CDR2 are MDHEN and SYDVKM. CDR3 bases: TGTGCCAGCAGTTCCGCCCAGGGCAACACTGAAGCTTTCTTT. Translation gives CASSSAQGNTEAFF.

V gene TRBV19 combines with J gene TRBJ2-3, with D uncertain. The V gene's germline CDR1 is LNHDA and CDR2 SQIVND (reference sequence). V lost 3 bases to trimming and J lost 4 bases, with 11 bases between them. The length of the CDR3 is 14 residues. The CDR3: CASSISDAADTQYF. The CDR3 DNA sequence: TGTGCCAGTAGTATCTCGGACGCTGCAGATACGCAGTATTTT.

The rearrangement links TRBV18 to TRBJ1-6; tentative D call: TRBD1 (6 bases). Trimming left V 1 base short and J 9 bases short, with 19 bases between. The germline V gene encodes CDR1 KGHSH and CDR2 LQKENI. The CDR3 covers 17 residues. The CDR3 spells CASSPLRTGPSGSPLHF. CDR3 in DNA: TGTGCCAGCTCACCACTCAGAACAGGGCCCAGTGGTTCACCCCTCCACTTT.

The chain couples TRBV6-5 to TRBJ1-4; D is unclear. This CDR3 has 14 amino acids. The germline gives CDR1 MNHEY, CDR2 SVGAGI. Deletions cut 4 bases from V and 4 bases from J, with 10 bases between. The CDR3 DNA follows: TGTGCCAGCAGTTGGGCCAGAGGTAATGAAAAACTGTTTTTT. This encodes CASSWARGNEKLFF.

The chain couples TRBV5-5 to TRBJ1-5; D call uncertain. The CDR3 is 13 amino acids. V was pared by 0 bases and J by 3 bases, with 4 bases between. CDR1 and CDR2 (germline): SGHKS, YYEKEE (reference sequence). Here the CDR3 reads CASSLGNNQPQHF. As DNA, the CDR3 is TGTGCCAGCAGCTTGGGTAACAATCAGCCCCAGCATTTT.

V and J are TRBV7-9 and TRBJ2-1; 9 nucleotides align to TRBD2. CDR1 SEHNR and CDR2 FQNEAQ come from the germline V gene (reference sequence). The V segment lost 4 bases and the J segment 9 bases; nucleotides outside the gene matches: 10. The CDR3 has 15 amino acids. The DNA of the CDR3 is TGTGCCAGCAGCTATACCCCTAGCGGGAACTTTGAGCAGTTCTTC. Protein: CASSYTPSGNFEQFF.